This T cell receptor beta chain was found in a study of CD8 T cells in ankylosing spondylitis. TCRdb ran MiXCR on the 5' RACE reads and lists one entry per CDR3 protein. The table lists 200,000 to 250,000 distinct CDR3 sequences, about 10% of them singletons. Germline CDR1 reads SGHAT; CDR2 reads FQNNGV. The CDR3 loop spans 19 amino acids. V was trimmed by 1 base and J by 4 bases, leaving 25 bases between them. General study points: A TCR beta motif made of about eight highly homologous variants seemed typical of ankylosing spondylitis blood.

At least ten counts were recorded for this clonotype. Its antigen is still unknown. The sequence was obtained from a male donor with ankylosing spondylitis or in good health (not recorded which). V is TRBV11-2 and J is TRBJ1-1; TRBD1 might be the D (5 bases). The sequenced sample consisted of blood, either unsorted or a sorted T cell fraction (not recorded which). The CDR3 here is CASSLGGSGILGGGTEAFF. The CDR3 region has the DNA TGTGCCAGCAGCTTAGGGGGGTCCGGGATCCTGGGAGGAGGCACTGAAGCTTTCTTT.